This T cell receptor beta chain was recorded in a study of tumor-infiltrating lymphocytes in primary liver carcinoma. Both blood RNA, taken from unsorted whole blood, and germline DNA were extracted. The CDR3 sequence is 13 residues long. CDR1 is SGHAT, CDR2 FQNNGV, per germline. TCR beta cDNA came from about 450 ng total RNA, primed with a constant-region primer. Three nested multiplex PCR rounds, a slightly modified ARM-PCR, produced the libraries for TCR beta. The study ran its first two PCR rounds for nine to eleven cycles each, using TRBV1-TRBV30 forward primers and a C-beta reverse primer. One entry per CDR3 protein, called by TCRdb with MiXCR from the multiplex PCR reads. In the table there are around 170,000 distinct CDR3 sequences, around 60% of which are singletons. A note on this clonotype: At one boundary the junction diverges from the germline segment, which might be a read error.

The sequence came from a man aged 35-49 years with primary liver carcinoma and hepatitis B virus infection. The sequencing input was peripheral blood. The V call is TRBV11-2, the J call TRBJ2-1; the D is unclear. CDR3 DNA sequence: TGTACCAGCAGCTTAGTCTTGAATAATGAGCAGTTCTTC. It encodes CTSSLVLNNEQFF.